These 23 T cell receptor beta chains were all obtained from the same sample, sequenced in a study of T-cell reconstitution after alpha-beta-depleted transplantation in children. TCRbeta library preparation incorporated unique molecular identifiers. Using its own MiXCR run on the PCR reads, TCRdb lists one record per CDR3 protein. In the table there are fewer than 550,000 distinct CDR3 sequences, over 10% of which are singletons. The sequenced sample was PBMCs, mostly from graft donor cells, obtained 180 days after TCRalphabeta/CD19-depleted stem cell transplant. The source is a female patient aged 2-9 years who had a stem cell transplant for aplastic anemia, so the T cells may come from the graft donor.

V gene TRBV2 combines with J gene TRBJ2-3, with D perhaps matching TRBD1 (6 bases). The V and J ends lost 6 bases and 1 base respectively, with 14 bases between them. The germline gives CDR1 SNHLY, CDR2 FYNNEI. This CDR3 is built from 15 residues. The CDR3 spells CASSSPGHRTDTQYF. The CDR3 coding sequence is TGTGCCAGCAGCTCTCCGGGACACCGCACAGATACGCAGTATTTT.

This clonotype was recorded a few times. This rearrangement joins TRBV20-1 to TRBJ1-2; weak D call: TRBD1 (6 bases). Germline V CDR1 and CDR2: DFQATT, SNEGSKA (reference sequence). The CDR3 extends over 13 amino acids. V shed 3 bases and J shed 4 bases, with 12 bases lying between them. The CDR3 DNA sequence: TGCAGTGCTAGGGACAGTAACCGCTATGGCTACACCTTC. Amino acids: CSARDSNRYGYTF.

The gene calls are TRBV15 and TRBJ1-2; possibly TRBD1 for D (6 bases). Trimming removed 5 bases at V and 2 bases at J, with 12 bases between. Germline CDR1 LNHNV, CDR2 YYDKDF (reference sequence). The CDR3 is 14 residues long. In DNA form, the CDR3 reads TGTGCCACCAGCTGGGACACCGAGAACTATGGCTACACCTTC. This sequence encodes CATSWDTENYGYTF.

This clonotype was seen ten or more times. The chain uses TRBV12-3 or TRBV12-4 and TRBJ2-2; TRBD1 aligns across 8 bases. With 6 bases clipped from V and 8 bases from J, the junction kept 8 bases outside the gene matches. The CDR3 is 14 residues long. The CDR3 DNA is TGTGCCAGCAGCAAAAGACAGGGGTCTGGGGAGCTGTTTTTT. It codes for CASSKRQGSGELFF.

The genes are TRBV20-1 and TRBJ1-2; 9 bases are shared with TRBD1. CDR3 size: 17 residues. Trimming at V came to 4 bases and at J to 1 base, leaving 13 bases not matched to a gene. Germline CDR1 and CDR2: DFQATT and SNEGSKA (reference sequence). CDR3 coding DNA: TGCAGTGCTACAGACACAGGGGGCTCCCTTCTTAACTATGGCTACACCTTC. It translates to CSATDTGGSLLNYGYTF.

The rearrangement links TRBV3-1 to TRBJ2-2; D is undetermined. From germline, CDR1 is LGHDT and CDR2 YNNKEL (reference sequence). The CDR3 consists of 14 residues. V was shortened by 2 bases and J by 3 bases, with 7 bases between the two germline ends. The DNA for the CDR3 is TGTGCCAGCAGCCAACTCGGACACACCGGGGAGCTGTTTTTT. Its translation: CASSQLGHTGELFF.

This sequence joins TRBV12-5 and TRBJ2-6; D is ambiguous. Per germline, CDR1 LGHNT and CDR2 FRNRAP. This CDR3 has 16 amino acids. Between the trimmed V and J ends, which lost 3 bases and 4 bases, there was a span of 13 bases. CDR3 bases: TGTGCTAGTGGTTTTCTGCAGGCCTTGGGGGCCAACGTCCTGACTTTC. It translates to CASGFLQALGANVLTF.

This clonotype was recorded a few times. V and J are TRBV7-2 and TRBJ2-1; 8 bases fit TRBD2. The CDR3 runs 15 residues. V lost 0 bases and J lost 5; bases outside the gene matches: 3. The V gene's germline CDR1 is SGHTA and CDR2 FQGNSA. The CDR3 DNA sequence: TGTGCCAGCAGCTTAGCCGGGACTAGAAACAATGAGCAGTTCTTC. This encodes CASSLAGTRNNEQFF. The full variable domain, with the rest looked up from reference TRBV7-2 and TRBJ2-1, is GAGVSQSPSNKVTEKGKDVELRCDPISGHTALYWYRQSLGQGLEFLIYFQGNSAPDKSGLPSDRFSAERTGGSVSTLTIQRTQQEDSAVYLCASSLAGTRNNEQFFGPGTRLTVL.

This clonotype was counted a few times. J is TRBJ2-7 and V is TRBV10-3, with 13 bases aligning to TRBD2. In germline, CDR1 is ENHRY, CDR2 SYGVKD. This CDR3 is built from 15 residues. Trimming at V came to 4 bases and at J to 5 bases, leaving 5 bases not matched to a gene. CDR3 region: CAISGLAGGPNEQYF. Written as DNA, the CDR3 is TGTGCCATCAGTGGACTAGCGGGAGGACCTAACGAGCAGTACTTC.

This clonotype was detected ten times or more. The J gene is TRBJ1-2, the V gene TRBV10-3, with TRBD1 as a possible D gene (5 bases). Per germline, CDR1 ENHRY and CDR2 SYGVKD. The CDR3 consists of 11 residues. Trimming took 4 bases from V and 8 from J, leaving 8 bases between them. The CDR3 region has the DNA TGTGCCATCAGTGCGGGGGTCGGCTACACCTTC. Protein: CAISAGVGYTF.

The chain couples TRBV30 to TRBJ2-1; either TRBD1 or TRBD2 may fit D (5 bases each). With 8 bases removed from V and 1 base from J, the gap between germline ends came to 15 bases. Germline lookup yields CDR1 GTSNPN and CDR2 SVGIG (reference sequence). This CDR3 contains 14 residues. In DNA form, the CDR3 reads TGTGCCCTTTGGGGGAGTGGATCCTACAATGAGCAGTTCTTC. Translation: CALWGSGSYNEQFF.

This clonotype has only a few counts. The chain uses TRBV20-1 and TRBJ1-2, with D unclear. CDR1 and CDR2 from the germline V gene are DFQATT and SNEGSKA (reference sequence). The CDR3 is 14 amino acids. Between the trimmed V and J ends, which lost 0 bases and 6 bases, there was a span of 14 bases. CDR3 sequence reads: CSARETDLKDGYTF. DNA for the CDR3: TGCAGTGCTAGAGAGACGGATCTCAAGGATGGCTACACCTTC.

This clonotype was recorded many times. The rearrangement joins TRBV11-1 to TRBJ2-2; unclear D gene. Germline values: CDR1 SGHAT, CDR2 FQDESV (reference sequence). V lost 7 bases, J lost 0 bases, and 0 bases lay in between. The CDR3 spans 11 residues. The CDR3 DNA sequence: TGTGCCAGCACGAACACCGGGGAGCTGTTTTTT. This codes for CASTNTGELFF.

The chain links TRBV24-1 to TRBJ2-3; the D gene could be TRBD1 or TRBD2 (5 bases each). Germline lookup yields CDR1 KGHDR and CDR2 SFDVKD. The CDR3 covers 16 residues. CDR3 DNA sequence: TGTGGGACCAGTGACGTCGGGACGCCGGTCTCGGATACGCAGTATTTT. This sequence encodes CGTSDVGTPVSDTQYF.

This chain joins TRBV29-1 and TRBJ2-5; TRBD1 agrees at 8 bases. CDR3 size: 15 residues. Germline loops: CDR1 SQVTM, CDR2 ANQGSEA. V shed 7 bases, J shed 7 bases, and the junction held 17 bases outside the gene matches. CDR3 in amino acids: CSAVRTGRGDGTQYF. The CDR3 bases are TGCAGCGCCGTCCGGACAGGGCGCGGGGATGGGACCCAGTACTTC. Drawing the rest from reference TRBV29-1 and TRBJ2-5, the complete variable domain is SAVISQKPSRDICQRGTSLTIQCQVDSQVTMMFWYRQQPGQSLTLIATANQGSEATYESGFVIDKFPISRPNLTFSTLTVSNMSPEDSSIYLCSAVRTGRGDGTQYFGPGTRLLVL.

The V gene is TRBV7-9, the J gene TRBJ1-2, with 7 nucleotides matching TRBD1. This CDR3 is 13 amino acids long. V was clipped by 11 bases and J by 2 bases; unmatched bases: 8. CDR1 and CDR2 from the germline V gene are SEHNR and FQNEAQ (reference sequence). The chain's CDR3 is CAGKPGQNYGYTF. DNA of the CDR3: TGTGCCGGGAAACCGGGACAGAACTATGGCTACACCTTC.

This clonotype turned up a few times. This sequence joins TRBV7-2 and TRBJ2-5; D is uncertain. The V gene lost 4 bases and the J gene lost 3 bases, with 9 bases spanning the gap. CDR3 length: 13 amino acids. Germline V lookup: CDR1 SGHTA, CDR2 FQGNSA. The DNA of the CDR3 is TGTGCCAGCAGCTGGTTGGGTAAAGAGACCCAGTACTTC. Its translation is CASSWLGKETQYF.

This clonotype was picked up many times. This chain connects TRBV15 to TRBJ1-5; 9 nucleotides agree with TRBD1. Germline V gives CDR1 LNHNV, CDR2 YYDKDF (reference sequence). J lost 4 bases, V lost 0 bases, and 4 bases had no gene match. The CDR3 runs to 16 residues. The CDR3 protein is CATSRDGQGPNQPQHF. As DNA, the CDR3 is TGTGCCACCAGCAGAGATGGACAGGGGCCGAATCAGCCCCAGCATTTT.

The genes are TRBV12-3 or TRBV12-4 and TRBJ2-2; D is unclear. V was pared by 4 bases and J by 6 bases, with 18 bases between. CDR3 length: 16 residues. The CDR3, as DNA: TGTGCCAGCAGTTGGGCGCGCACCAGTGGCCCCGGGGAGCTGTTTTTT. It encodes CASSWARTSGPGELFF.

V gene TRBV5-1 combines with J gene TRBJ2-3; 7 bases fit TRBD1. The CDR3 covers 17 residues. J was trimmed by 2 bases and V by 4 bases; bases with no gene match: 13. Germline loops: CDR1 SGHRS, CDR2 YFSETQ. CDR3 residues: CASSVLGQAGNTDTQYF. CDR3 DNA sequence: TGCGCCAGCAGCGTACTCGGACAGGCTGGAAACACAGATACGCAGTATTTT.

V gene TRBV12-3 or TRBV12-4 combines with J gene TRBJ2-3; TRBD2 matches at 11 bases. V dropped 5 bases and J dropped 6; count of bases not matched to a gene: 10. There are 16 residues in the CDR3. The CDR3 DNA reads as TGTGCCAGCAGTCCCGGGACTAGCGGCCCCCCGGATACGCAGTATTTT. It specifies CASSPGTSGPPDTQYF.

The chain has TRBV20-1 and TRBJ1-4, with D unresolved. Germline lookup yields CDR1 DFQATT and CDR2 SNEGSKA (reference sequence). Trimming cost V 6 bases and J 1 base, with 9 bases left between them. The CDR3 is made up of 13 amino acids. The CDR3 DNA reads TGCAGTGCACGAGGACTAACTAATGAAAAACTGTTTTTT. Translated: CSARGLTNEKLFF.

This clonotype was seen repeatedly, ten times or more. This chain connects TRBV10-3 to TRBJ1-1; D unclear. CDR3 length: 14 amino acids. In germline, CDR1 is ENHRY, CDR2 SYGVKD. V lost 0 bases and J lost 1, with 6 bases in between. The CDR3: CAISESVRNTEAFF. The CDR3 DNA sequence: TGTGCCATCAGTGAGTCTGTAAGGAACACTGAAGCTTTCTTT.